Below are 8 T cell receptor beta chains sequenced from a single sample in a study of glioma-infiltrating T cells. Using RNA template, CDR3s of TCR alpha and beta were amplified with iRepertoire arm-PCR. TCRdb called the multiplex PCR reads again in MiXCR, with one record for every CDR3 protein. The table has under 150,000 distinct CDR3 sequences, roughly two fifths seen once. Sequenced material: glioma tissue, nonneoplastic brain tissue, or PBMCs (not recorded which). These receptors were collected from a human donor with low-grade glioma or glioblastoma, undergoing nonglioma brain surgery, or in good health (not recorded which).

This clonotype was observed a few times. At one end, the junction sequence differs from germline, possibly due to a read error. The gene calls are TRBV15 and TRBJ2-7; D is unresolved. There are 14 residues in the CDR3. Germline V gives CDR1 LNHNV, CDR2 YYDKDF (reference sequence). The CDR3 loop is CAASSALTLGEQYF. The CDR3 DNA follows: TGTGCCGCCAGCAGTGCTCTAACCCTCGGCGAGCAGTACTTC.

The chain combines TRBV6-1 with TRBJ1-1; TRBD1 agrees at 7 bases. The trim removed 6 bases at V and 0 bases at J, leaving 10 bases unmatched. This CDR3 is built from 16 residues. CDR1 is MNHNS, CDR2 SASEGT, per germline. CDR3 residues: CASSRTGAKMNTEAFF. CDR3 nucleotides: TGTGCCAGCAGCCGCACAGGGGCCAAAATGAACACTGAAGCTTTCTTT.

This clonotype is a singleton in its sample. This chain joins TRBV7-9 and TRBJ2-3; the D gene is possibly TRBD1 (5 bases). Looked up from germline, CDR1 is SEHNR and CDR2 is FQNEAQ (reference sequence). V gave up 7 bases and J gave up 5 bases, with 22 bases separating them. CDR3 length equals 16 residues. The CDR3 DNA reads TGTGCCAGCATCCTACTCGACAGCGAGTATAAAGATACGCAGTATTTT. Translation gives CASILLDSEYKDTQYF.

The chain carries TRBV18 and TRBJ2-5; D is undetermined. The CDR3 consists of 11 residues. Trimming took off 8 bases at V and 1 base at J, with 5 bases between the two ends. Germline loops: CDR1 KGHSH, CDR2 LQKENI. The CDR3 loop is CASGFQETQYF. The CDR3 DNA reads TGTGCCAGCGGATTCCAAGAGACCCAGTACTTC.

This clonotype showed up just a few times. The CDR3 loop reads CSARGGGITEAFF. CDR3 in DNA: TGCAGTGCTAGGGGGGGCGGTATCACTGAAGCTTTCTTT. The V gene is TRBV20-1, the J gene TRBJ1-1, with D possibly TRBD1 on 6 matching bases. CDR1 is DFQATT, CDR2 SNEGSKA, per germline (reference sequence). V was pared by 3 bases and J by 4 bases, with 12 bases between. The CDR3 is 13 amino acids.

The chain has TRBV30 and TRBJ1-3; D is ambiguous. The CDR3 has 14 residues. Germline V gene lookup returns CDR1 GTSNPN and CDR2 SVGIG (reference sequence). Trimming pared 1 base from V and 1 base from J, leaving 8 bases between. The DNA for the CDR3 is TGTGCCTGGAGTGCCGTGGGATCTGGAAACACCATATATTTT. As protein: CAWSAVGSGNTIYF.

V gene TRBV15 combines with J gene TRBJ1-1, with 8 positions matching TRBD1. The CDR3 length is 12 residues. Germline CDR1 and CDR2: LNHNV and YYDKDF (reference sequence). The junction had 0 bases not matched to a gene; V was cut back by 3 bases and J by 6 bases. The CDR3 DNA sequence: TGTGCCACCAGCAGGGACAGGGCTGAAGCTTTCTTT. It codes for CATSRDRAEAFF.

The chain combines TRBV19 with TRBJ2-6; D unresolved. Germline lookup yields CDR1 LNHDA and CDR2 SQIVND (reference sequence). Between the trimmed V and J ends, which lost 8 bases and 2 bases, there was a span of 10 bases. The CDR3 extends over 14 amino acids. CDR3 protein: CASQARTGANVLTF. The CDR3, as DNA: TGTGCCAGTCAAGCGCGGACTGGGGCCAACGTCCTGACTTTC.